The 17 T cell receptor beta chains below come from one sample, sequenced in a study of blood T cell repertoires in COVID-19. TCRdb's copy holds only in-frame clones and misses some; the assay was immunoSEQ multiplex PCR. This table holds approximately 75,000 clones, roughly 70% found once. The sample taken for sequencing was peripheral blood. The receptors here all came from a human donor with acute or convalescent COVID-19. The donor label of this sample is uncertain.

CDR3 protein: CASTRVYEQYV. CDR3 DNA: TGTGCCAGTACCAGGGTGTACGAGCAGTACGTC. The chain employs TRBV19 and TRBJ2-7, with D tentatively TRBD1 (5 bases). V shed 7 bases and J shed 4 bases, with 8 bases lying between them. The V gene's germline CDR1 is LNHDA and CDR2 SQIVND (reference sequence). The CDR3 has 11 amino acids.

The chain recombines TRBV30 with TRBJ2-7; a possible D gene is TRBD2 (6 bases). The CDR3 extends over 15 amino acids. Per the germline V gene, CDR1 is GTSNPN and CDR2 is SVGIG (reference sequence). Trimming pared 7 bases from V and 2 bases from J, leaving 21 bases between. CDR3 in amino acids: CASAAGSGGTYEQYF. As DNA, the CDR3 is TGTGCCTCGGCGGCGGGGAGCGGAGGAACCTACGAGCAGTACTTC. Filled out from reference TRBV30 and TRBJ2-7, the complete variable domain reads SQTIHQWPATLVQPVGSPLSLECTVEGTSNPNLYWYRQAAGRGLQLLFYSVGIGQISSEVPQNLSASRPQDRQFILSSKKLLLSDSGFYLCASAAGSGGTYEQYFGPGTRLTVT.

The J gene is TRBJ2-3, the V gene TRBV6-6; no reliable D call. The CDR3 is made up of 15 amino acids. The V gene's germline CDR1 is MNHNY and CDR2 SVGAGI (reference sequence). V lost 7 bases and J lost 2, with 16 bases in between. CDR3 sequence reads: CASKKTWRLTDTQYF. CDR3 in DNA: TGTGCCAGCAAAAAAACTTGGCGGCTCACAGATACGCAGTATTTT.

This clone occurred once. The genes are TRBV19 and TRBJ1-2, with a weak D call TRBD1 (6 bases). This CDR3 has 14 residues. CDR1 LNHDA and CDR2 SQIVND come from the germline V gene (reference sequence). V lost 4 bases and J lost 4, with 13 bases in between. CDR3 in DNA: TGTGCCAGTAGTAGCGGACAGCGTTCCTATGGCTACACCTTC. Translation gives CASSSGQRSYGYTF.

V is TRBV19 and J is TRBJ2-5; weak D call: TRBD2 (7 bases). Trimming cost V 11 bases and J 4 bases, with 14 bases left between them. The germline gives CDR1 LNHDA, CDR2 SQIVND (reference sequence). The CDR3 totals 12 residues. The CDR3 protein is CASRGGAETQYF. CDR3 sequence (DNA): TGTGCCTCCCGAGGGGGGGCAGAGACCCAGTACTTC.

This clone was recorded only once. The chain links TRBV10-3 to TRBJ1-4; D ambiguous. V was pared by 8 bases and J by 8 bases, with 12 bases between. This CDR3 contains 12 residues. The germline V gene encodes CDR1 ENHRY and CDR2 SYGVKD. This CDR3 is CAIGPVVEKLFF. CDR3 DNA: TGTGCCATCGGCCCTGTGGTGGAAAAACTGTTTTTT.

The CDR3 spells CASSYSNSHQPQHF. DNA of the CDR3: TGTGCCAGCAGTTACTCTAACAGTCATCAGCCCCAGCATTTT. V gene TRBV6-2 or TRBV6-3 combines with J gene TRBJ1-5; no clear D. Trimming removed 0 bases at V and 5 bases at J, with 8 bases between. Germline CDR1 is MNHEY and CDR2 is SVGEGT. The CDR3 has 14 amino acids.

This clone was picked up a small number of times. The chain combines TRBV12-3 or TRBV12-4 with TRBJ1-5; a weak D match, TRBD1 (5 bases). CDR3 size: 12 residues. Deletions cut 6 bases from V and 7 bases from J, with 10 bases between. The CDR3 DNA reads TGTGCCAGCAGCGTCCAGGGACAGCCCCAGCATTTT. This sequence encodes CASSVQGQPQHF.

The rearrangement links TRBV2 to TRBJ1-5, with TRBD1 matching 10 bases. The CDR3 spans 13 residues. CDR1 and CDR2 from the germline V gene are SNHLY and FYNNEI. V was clipped by 7 bases and J by 4 bases; unmatched bases: 1. CDR3 bases: TGTGCCAGCACGGGACAGGGGAATCAGCCCCAGCATTTT. This encodes CASTGQGNQPQHF.

This clone was seen only a few times. The genes are TRBV7-2 and TRBJ1-6; no reliable D call. The CDR3 length is 15 residues. Between the trimmed V and J ends, which lost 2 bases and 9 bases, there was a span of 14 bases. The germline CDR1 and CDR2 sequences are SGHTA and FQGNSA. CDR3: CASSLKFPPGSPLHF. CDR3 nucleotides: TGTGCCAGCAGCTTAAAGTTTCCACCGGGTTCACCCCTCCACTTT.

The chain is built from TRBV24-1 and TRBJ2-1; 8 bases match TRBD2. The CDR3 runs to 13 residues. CDR1 is KGHDR and CDR2 is SFDVKD in the germline V gene. Trimming took 9 bases from V and 5 from J; bases not matched to a gene: 5. CDR3 sequence reads: CATAGGPNNEQFF. The CDR3, as DNA: TGTGCCACCGCGGGGGGTCCCAACAATGAGCAGTTCTTC.

This chain joins TRBV30 and TRBJ2-5, with D possibly matching TRBD2 (6 bases). The CDR3 is 13 amino acids. Trimming took 2 bases from V and 4 from J, leaving 11 bases between them. Germline assignment: CDR1 GTSNPN and CDR2 SVGIG (reference sequence). CDR3 nucleotides: TGTGCCTGGAGTAAGGAGGGTACAGAGACCCAGTACTTC. It encodes CAWSKEGTETQYF.

This chain's CDR3 is CASSRGLNEKLFF. CDR3 nucleotide sequence: TGTGCCAGCTCGCGGGGCCTGAATGAAAAACTGTTTTTT. V and J are TRBV18 and TRBJ1-4; D might be TRBD1 (5 bases). Trimming removed 6 bases from V and 5 bases from J, with 10 bases in between. The CDR3 runs 13 residues. In germline, CDR1 is KGHSH, CDR2 LQKENI.

CDR3 residues: CASSSQGNYGYTF. CDR3 nucleotides: TGTGCCAGCAGCTCACAGGGGAACTATGGCTACACCTTC. The J gene is TRBJ1-2, the V gene TRBV5-6; 7 bases match TRBD1. V shed 3 bases and J 2 bases; nucleotides not matched to a gene: 1. The germline V gene has CDR1 SGHDT and CDR2 YYEEEE. This CDR3 contains 13 residues.

This clone was observed a few times. J is TRBJ2-3 and V is TRBV6-2 or TRBV6-3; 8 bases match TRBD2. The CDR3 has 15 residues. CDR1 and CDR2 (germline): MNHEY, SVGEGT. J gave up 10 bases and V 5 bases, and 14 bases lay outside the gene matches. CDR3 nucleotides: TGTGCCAGCAGTCCAGCCGGGACTAGTCGCTCGGCGCAGTATTTT. Translated, it gives CASSPAGTSRSAQYF.

The rearrangement links TRBV6-5 to TRBJ1-2, with D possibly TRBD1 on 5 matching bases. Germline-derived CDR1 and CDR2 are MNHEY and SVGAGI. V lost 0 bases to trimming and J lost 3 bases, with 11 bases between them. This CDR3 spans 15 amino acids. The CDR3, as DNA: TGTGCCAGCAGTTACTCTAGGGGCCGGGACTATGGCTACACCTTC. This translates into CASSYSRGRDYGYTF.

The chain employs TRBV27 and TRBJ1-3, with TRBD1 as a possible D gene (6 bases). Germline CDR1 and CDR2: MNHEY and SMNVEV (reference sequence). V lost 2 bases and J 0 bases, leaving 11 bases between the germline ends. The CDR3 is made up of 16 amino acids. CDR3 sequence: CASSLGVQGSGNTIYF. The CDR3 coding sequence is TGTGCCAGCAGTTTAGGAGTACAGGGCTCTGGAAACACCATATATTTT.